One sample yielded the 18 T cell receptor beta chains listed below, sequenced in a study of human T cells and chemical hapten exposure. One entry per CDR3 protein, called by TCRdb with MiXCR from the RACE reads. Among more than 65,000 distinct CDR3 sequences listed, about 7.5% were seen once. Described time point: patch test 1, 2 weeks after DPC sensitization. The treatment was: therapeutic diphenylcyclopropenone sensitization with weekly scalp DPC. Material: whole blood, obtained in connection with sensitization to the hapten diphenylcyclopropenone (DPC). These receptor sequences come from a woman aged 25-40 years with alopecia areata. Some clones in this sample may be carry-over from other donors' samples.

This clonotype was found many times. The V and J genes are TRBV2 and TRBJ1-5; D may be TRBD1 (5 bases). The V gene lost 4 bases and the J gene lost 0 bases, with 7 bases spanning the gap. The CDR3 is 14 amino acids. Germline CDR1 is SNHLY and CDR2 is FYNNEI. DNA of the CDR3: TGTGCCAGCAGTGCGACAGATAGCAATCAGCCCCAGCATTTT. It specifies CASSATDSNQPQHF.

This clonotype occurred many times. The chain combines TRBV12-3 or TRBV12-4 with TRBJ1-4, with D unclear. The ends were cut back, 3 bases at V and 6 bases at J, with 8 bases in the middle. The CDR3 has 13 amino acids. The CDR3 spells CASSLTAYEKLFF. The CDR3 DNA is TGTGCCAGCAGTTTGACGGCATATGAAAAACTGTTTTTT.

This clonotype was counted a few times. The V and J genes are TRBV6-5 and TRBJ2-5; D is possibly TRBD2 (6 bases). The CDR3 runs to 15 residues. Trimming cost V 2 bases and J 7 bases, with 17 bases left between them. CDR1 is MNHEY, CDR2 SVGAGI, per germline. The CDR3 DNA reads as TGTGCCAGCAGTTACGGCGGGGACGGACGCGCGACCCAGTACTTC. It translates to CASSYGGDGRATQYF.

The chain couples TRBV28 to TRBJ1-1; D may be TRBD1 (6 bases). This CDR3 comprises 14 residues. V lost 6 bases to trimming and J lost 1 base, with 12 bases between them. Germline V gene sequence: CDR1 MDHEN, CDR2 SYDVKM. As DNA, the CDR3 is TGTGCCAGCAGCGGAGGACAGTGGAACACTGAAGCTTTCTTT. Translated: CASSGGQWNTEAFF.

This clonotype was recorded a few times. V and J are TRBV7-2 and TRBJ1-2, with a tentative D call TRBD1 (5 bases). CDR3 length equals 14 residues. Germline V CDR1 and CDR2: SGHTA, FQGNSA. V lost 5 bases and J 4 bases, leaving 14 bases between the germline ends. The CDR3 nucleotides read TGTGCCAGCAGCCCAAATCAGGGTGCCTATGGCTACACCTTC. Protein: CASSPNQGAYGYTF.

This clonotype was seen ten or more times. V and J are TRBV12-3 or TRBV12-4 and TRBJ2-3; D not resolved. Trimming removed 6 bases at V and 0 bases at J, with 13 bases between. The CDR3 consists of 15 residues. The CDR3 loop reads CASSSPLASTDTQYF. As DNA, the CDR3 is TGTGCCAGCAGCTCACCTTTAGCTAGCACAGATACGCAGTATTTT.

The J gene is TRBJ2-4, the V gene TRBV2; tentatively, D is TRBD1 (5 bases). The V gene's germline CDR1 is SNHLY and CDR2 FYNNEI. This CDR3 region has 13 residues. V was shortened by 7 bases and J by 6 bases, with 13 bases between the two germline ends. The chain's CDR3 is CASNGREGNIQYF. The CDR3 bases are TGTGCCAGCAATGGCAGGGAAGGAAACATTCAGTACTTC.

In this sample, this clonotype turned up a few times. The rearrangement links TRBV6-2 or TRBV6-3 to TRBJ1-1, with 11 bases aligning to TRBD1. V shed 3 bases and J 10 bases; nucleotides not matched to a gene: 4. CDR3 length equals 13 residues. The V gene's germline CDR1 is MNHEY and CDR2 SVGEGT. CDR3 DNA sequence: TGTGCCAGCAGTTATCCGGGACAGGGGGTAGCTTTCTTT. It translates to CASSYPGQGVAFF.

This clonotype was observed at least ten times. The gene calls are TRBV2 and TRBJ1-1; D is unclear. From germline, CDR1 is SNHLY and CDR2 FYNNEI. The CDR3 contains 15 residues. The V end lost 7 bases, the J end lost 4 bases, and 19 bases lay between the germline ends. The CDR3 DNA sequence: TGTGCCAGCACCCTAGCTTGGGGTCGTGGCACTGAAGCTTTCTTT. Its protein product is CASTLAWGRGTEAFF.

Only a few counts were recorded for this clonotype. CDR3 nucleotide sequence: TGCGCCAGCAGCTCGGGACAGGGAAGAGAAAAACTGTTTTTT. This sequence encodes CASSSGQGREKLFF. This chain uses TRBV5-1 with TRBJ1-4; 9 nucleotides match TRBD1. Germline CDR1 and CDR2: SGHRS and YFSETQ. The CDR3 has 14 amino acids. The V and J ends lost 3 bases and 8 bases, in that order; junction bases with no gene match: 5.

This clonotype was seen ten or more times. The rearrangement joins TRBV3-1 to TRBJ1-6; D might be TRBD1 (5 bases). Trimming cost V 3 bases and J 9 bases, with 15 bases left between them. CDR1 is LGHDT, CDR2 YNNKEL, per germline (reference sequence). The CDR3 has 15 amino acids. In DNA form, the CDR3 reads TGTGCCAGCAGCCACAGGGCTATAGAGGTTTCACCCCTCCACTTT. Its protein is CASSHRAIEVSPLHF. Together with reference TRBV3-1 and TRBJ1-6, the CDR3 gives the full variable domain: DTAVSQTPKYLVTQMGNDKSIKCEQNLGHDTMYWYKQDSKKFLKIMFSYNNKELIINETVPNRFSPKSPDKAHLNLHINSLELGDSAVYFCASSHRAIEVSPLHFGNGTRLTVT.

The table lists this clonotype with many counts. The chain is built from TRBV29-1 and TRBJ1-1, with D unclear. The CDR3 runs 10 residues. Germline lookup yields CDR1 SQVTM and CDR2 ANQGSEA. Trimming shortened V by 3 bases and J by 4 bases, and 3 bases separated the two germline ends. This chain's CDR3 is CSVEATEAFF. As DNA, the CDR3 is TGCAGCGTTGAGGCCACTGAAGCTTTCTTT.

This clonotype was counted ten times or more. V gene TRBV7-6 combines with J gene TRBJ2-3; 10 bases match TRBD2. Looked up from germline, CDR1 is SGHVS and CDR2 is FNYEAQ. The CDR3 loop spans 15 amino acids. The J segment lost 1 base and the V segment lost 7 bases, leaving 5 bases of the junction unmatched. The CDR3 coding sequence is TGTGCCAGCACCCGCAGCGGGGGGGGCACAGATACGCAGTATTTT. This encodes CASTRSGGGTDTQYF.

This clonotype was found a few times. This chain uses TRBV20-1 with TRBJ2-2; D might be TRBD1 (6 bases). V was pared by 5 bases and J by 0 bases, with 10 bases between. CDR3 size: 14 residues. Germline V gives CDR1 DFQATT, CDR2 SNEGSKA (reference sequence). The DNA of the CDR3 is TGCAGTGCTCCAAAGGGGGCGAACACCGGGGAGCTGTTTTTT. As protein: CSAPKGANTGELFF.

This clonotype has at least ten counts. The V gene is TRBV20-1, the J gene TRBJ2-7; D ambiguous. The CDR3 covers 11 residues. V dropped 5 bases and J dropped 3 bases, with 8 bases sitting between them. The germline CDR1 and CDR2 sequences are DFQATT and SNEGSKA (reference sequence). The chain's CDR3 is CSASPDYEQYF. The CDR3 DNA follows: TGCAGTGCTTCTCCGGACTACGAGCAGTACTTC.

This clonotype was seen more than once but under ten times. V is TRBV7-9 and J is TRBJ2-5, with D unresolved. V was cut by 5 bases and J by 0 bases, with 10 bases left in between. Germline lookup yields CDR1 SEHNR and CDR2 FQNEAQ (reference sequence). CDR3 size: 14 residues. The CDR3 here is CASSPYLDQETQYF. For the CDR3, the DNA is TGTGCCAGCAGCCCCTATCTGGACCAAGAGACCCAGTACTTC.

This clonotype came up many times. The chain couples TRBV13 to TRBJ1-2; possibly TRBD1 for D (6 bases). CDR3 size: 16 residues. V lost 6 bases and J lost 4, with 21 bases in between. Per germline, CDR1 PRHDT and CDR2 FYEKMQ (reference sequence). The DNA for the CDR3 is TGTGCCAGCAGACATAAGGGGACAATTAAGACCTATGGCTACACCTTC. This encodes CASRHKGTIKTYGYTF.

This clonotype has ten or more counts. This chain joins TRBV5-1 and TRBJ2-6; D is undetermined. Trimming took 6 bases from V and 0 from J, leaving 10 bases between them. The CDR3 extends over 15 amino acids. Germline V gene data show CDR1 as SGHRS and CDR2 as YFSETQ. The CDR3, as DNA: TGCGCCAGCACAGTGTCGGTCTCTGGGGCCAACGTCCTGACTTTC. Amino acid sequence: CASTVSVSGANVLTF.